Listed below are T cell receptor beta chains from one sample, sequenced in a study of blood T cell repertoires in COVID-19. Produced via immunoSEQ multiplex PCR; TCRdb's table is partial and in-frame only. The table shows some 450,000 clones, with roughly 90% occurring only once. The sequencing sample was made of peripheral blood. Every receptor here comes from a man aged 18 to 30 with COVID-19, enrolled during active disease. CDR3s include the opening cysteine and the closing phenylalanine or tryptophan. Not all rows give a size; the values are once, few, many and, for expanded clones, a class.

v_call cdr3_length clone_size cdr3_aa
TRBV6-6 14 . CASSYVREGETQYF
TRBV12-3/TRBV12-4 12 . CASSRTDMQQFF
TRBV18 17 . CASSPGTVGSTNEKLFF
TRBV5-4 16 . CASSLAPGQGPPEAFF
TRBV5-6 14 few CASSLGQGNYGYTF
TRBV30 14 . CAWDRTGLNYGYTF
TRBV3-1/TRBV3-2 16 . CASSPGTSGNYNEQFF
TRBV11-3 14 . CASSLNPYYNEQFF
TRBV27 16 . CASSPLGGAGSQPQHF
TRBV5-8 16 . CASSSTGTGDTDTQYF
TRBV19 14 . CASKLAGATDTQYF
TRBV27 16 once CASSLDRARAKNIQYF
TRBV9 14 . CASSRAGVTDTQYF
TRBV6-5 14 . CASSYGGRTDTQYF
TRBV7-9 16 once CASSPRMSATNEKLFF
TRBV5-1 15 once CASSLDPGGASEQYF
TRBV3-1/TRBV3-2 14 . CASSQVAGITEAFF
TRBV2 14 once CASRLAGLYNEQFF
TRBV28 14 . CASSSGTSTDTQYF
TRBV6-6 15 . CASRGGTLLSYEQYF
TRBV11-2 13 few CASSSSSYNEQFF
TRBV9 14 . CASSVSPSGYEQYF
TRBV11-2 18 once CASSVAVAGGINTGELFF
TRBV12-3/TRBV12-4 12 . CASSSTGNTIYF
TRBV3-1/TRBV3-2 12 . CASSPRNTEAFF
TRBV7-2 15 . CASSYAGTGFETQYF
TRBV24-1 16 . CASSHTTGGSSGELFF
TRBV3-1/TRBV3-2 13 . CASSQGQNSPLHF
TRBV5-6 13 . CASSIDRRYEQYF
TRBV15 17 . CATSRDREGTVTYEQYF
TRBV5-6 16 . CASSFRLAGVVNEQFF
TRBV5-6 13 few CASSHGRAGEQFF
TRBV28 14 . CASSPMNRLQTQYF
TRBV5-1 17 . CASSLYGTNIMNTEAFF
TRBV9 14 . CASSVGGAPYEQYF
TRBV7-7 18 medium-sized CASSLEVTGGGAYNEQFF
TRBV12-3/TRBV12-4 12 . CASAYSGNTIYF
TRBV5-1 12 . CASSLYGYEQYF
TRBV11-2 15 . CASSLVSGTKNIQYF
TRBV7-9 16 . CASSNTGPGSNQPQHF
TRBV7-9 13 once CASSLEDQETQYF
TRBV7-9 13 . CASRAGESYEQYF
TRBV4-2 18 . CASSQEWLAGESTDTQYF
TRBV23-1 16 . CASSQEGTGGSYEQYF
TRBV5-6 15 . CASSLVGQSNEKLFF
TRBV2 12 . CASREDRGEQYF
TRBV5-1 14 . CASSPNLGGYGYTF
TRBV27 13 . CASSGLANYGYTF
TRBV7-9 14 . CASSTGGNREKLFF
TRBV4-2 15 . CASSQVGTLQETQYF
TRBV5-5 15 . CASSLANSGYTEAFF
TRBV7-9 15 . CASSSRQPGNYGYTF
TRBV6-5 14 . CASSYSTASTEAFF